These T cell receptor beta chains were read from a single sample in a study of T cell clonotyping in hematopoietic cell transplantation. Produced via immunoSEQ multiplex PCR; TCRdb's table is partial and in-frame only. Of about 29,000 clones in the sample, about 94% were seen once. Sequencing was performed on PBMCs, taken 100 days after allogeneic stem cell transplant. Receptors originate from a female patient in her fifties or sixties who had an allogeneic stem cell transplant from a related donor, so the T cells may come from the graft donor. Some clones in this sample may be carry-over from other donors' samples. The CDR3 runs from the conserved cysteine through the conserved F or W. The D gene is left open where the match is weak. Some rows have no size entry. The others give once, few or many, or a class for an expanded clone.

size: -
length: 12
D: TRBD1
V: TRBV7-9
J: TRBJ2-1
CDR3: CASTTDRVEQFF
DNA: TGTGCCAGCACCACCGACAGGGTTGAGCAGTTCTTC

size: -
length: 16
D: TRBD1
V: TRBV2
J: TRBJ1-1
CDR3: CASKRNRQGDVTEAFF
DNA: TGTGCCAGCAAAAGAAACAGACAGGGGGATGTCACTGAAGCTTTCTTT

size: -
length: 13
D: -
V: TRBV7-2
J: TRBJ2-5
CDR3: CASSFSGQETQYF
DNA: TGTGCCAGCAGCTTTAGCGGACAAGAGACCCAGTACTTC

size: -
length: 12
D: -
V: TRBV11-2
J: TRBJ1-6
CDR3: CASSPIGSPLHF
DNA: TGTGCCAGCAGCCCTATAGGTTCACCCCTCCACTTT

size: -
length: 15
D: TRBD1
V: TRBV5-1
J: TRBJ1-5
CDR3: CASSKAGGTGQPQHF
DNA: TGCGCCAGCAGCAAGGCAGGGGGAACGGGTCAGCCCCAGCATTTT

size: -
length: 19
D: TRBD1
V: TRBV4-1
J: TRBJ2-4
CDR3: CASSQDVHQGAGAKNIQYF
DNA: TGCGCCAGCAGCCAAGATGTCCATCAGGGGGCAGGGGCCAAAAACATTCAGTACTTC

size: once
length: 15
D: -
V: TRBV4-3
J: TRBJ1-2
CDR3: CASSQMGTTNYGYTF
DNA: TGCGCCAGCAGCCAAATGGGGACGACTAACTATGGCTACACCTTC

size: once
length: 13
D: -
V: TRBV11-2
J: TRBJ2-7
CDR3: CASSLGASYEQYF
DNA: TGTGCCAGCAGCTTGGGGGCCTCCTACGAGCAGTACTTC

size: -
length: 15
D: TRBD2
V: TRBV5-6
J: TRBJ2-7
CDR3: CASSIRGGRSYEQYF
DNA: TGTGCCAGCAGCATCCGGGGGGGCCGGTCGTACGAGCAGTACTTC

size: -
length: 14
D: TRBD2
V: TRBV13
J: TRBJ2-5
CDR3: CASSLAGGTVQQYF
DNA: TGTGCCAGCAGCTTAGCGGGAGGGACGGTCCAGCAGTACTTC

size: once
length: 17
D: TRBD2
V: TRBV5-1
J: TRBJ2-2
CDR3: CASSSLAGGANTGELFF
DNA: TGCGCCAGCAGCTCCCTAGCGGGGGGCGCGAACACCGGGGAGCTGTTTTTT

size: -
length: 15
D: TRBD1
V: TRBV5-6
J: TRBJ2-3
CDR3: CASSPMTGTGDTQYF
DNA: TGTGCCAGCAGCCCGATGACAGGGACGGGAGATACGCAGTATTTT

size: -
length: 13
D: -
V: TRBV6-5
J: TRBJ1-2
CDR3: CASSYYGSYGYTF
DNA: TGTGCCAGCAGTTACTACGGTTCCTATGGCTACACCTTC

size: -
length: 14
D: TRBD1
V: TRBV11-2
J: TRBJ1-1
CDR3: CASSRTGGETEAFF
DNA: TGTGCCAGCAGCCGGACAGGGGGTGAAACTGAAGCTTTCTTT

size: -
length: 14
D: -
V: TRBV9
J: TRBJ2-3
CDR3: CASGDAGVTDTQYF
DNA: TGTGCCAGCGGCGATGCAGGGGTAACAGATACGCAGTATTTT

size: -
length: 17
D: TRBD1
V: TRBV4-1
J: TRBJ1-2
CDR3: CASSQEIRDRGLRGYTF
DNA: TGCGCCAGCAGCCAAGAAATTCGGGACAGGGGGCTGCGTGGCTACACCTTC

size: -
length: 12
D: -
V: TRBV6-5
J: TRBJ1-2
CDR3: CASSGAGGGYTF
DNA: TGTGCCAGCAGTGGGGCCGGGGGTGGCTACACCTTC

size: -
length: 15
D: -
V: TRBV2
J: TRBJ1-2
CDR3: CASSELGGRLDGYTF
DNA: TGTGCCAGCAGTGAGCTTGGGGGGCGCTTGGATGGCTACACCTTC

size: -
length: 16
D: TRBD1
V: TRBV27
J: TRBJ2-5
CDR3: CASGSLSTGQRETQYF
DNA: TGTGCCAGCGGATCTCTTTCGACAGGGCAAAGGGAGACCCAGTACTTC

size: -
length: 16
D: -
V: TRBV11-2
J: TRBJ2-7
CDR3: CASSLRQQGHSNEQYF
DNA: TGTGCCAGCAGCTTGAGGCAGCAAGGCCACTCCAACGAGCAGTACTTC

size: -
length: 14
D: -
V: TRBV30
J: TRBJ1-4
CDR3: CAWSVGGTNEKLFF
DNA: TGTGCCTGGAGTGTAGGGGGGACGAATGAAAAACTGTTTTTT

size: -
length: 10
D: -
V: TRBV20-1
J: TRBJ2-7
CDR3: CSASIYEQYF
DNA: TGCAGTGCTAGTATATACGAGCAGTACTTC

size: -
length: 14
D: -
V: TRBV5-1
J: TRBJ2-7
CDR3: CASSWRGQGGEQYF
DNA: TGCGCCAGCAGCTGGAGGGGGCAGGGAGGGGAGCAGTACTTC

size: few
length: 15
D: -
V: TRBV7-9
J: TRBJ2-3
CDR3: CASSLTATSTDTQYF
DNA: TGTGCCAGCAGCTTAACAGCGACTAGCACAGATACGCAGTATTTT

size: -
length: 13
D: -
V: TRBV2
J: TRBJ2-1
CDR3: CASGTGGGDGGFF
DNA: TGTGCCAGCGGTACTGGTGGAGGGGACGGTGGGTTCTTC

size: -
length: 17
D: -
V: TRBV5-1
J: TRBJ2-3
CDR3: CASSLNPGPTFPDTQYF
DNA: TGCGCCAGCAGCTTGAATCCAGGACCCACATTCCCAGATACGCAGTATTTT

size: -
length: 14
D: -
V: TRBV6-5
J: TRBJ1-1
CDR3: CASSLTLVDTEAFF
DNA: TGTGCCAGCAGCCTGACGCTGGTGGACACTGAAGCTTTCTTT

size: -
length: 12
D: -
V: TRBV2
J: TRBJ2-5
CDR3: CASSVTEETQYF
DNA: TGTGCCAGCAGTGTCACGGAGGAGACCCAGTACTTC

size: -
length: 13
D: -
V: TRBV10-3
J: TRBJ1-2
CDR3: CAISETEFYGYTF
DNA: TGTGCCATCAGTGAGACAGAATTTTATGGCTACACCTTC

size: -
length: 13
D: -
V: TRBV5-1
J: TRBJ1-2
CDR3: CASSLGDGYGYTF
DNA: TGCGCCAGCAGCTTGGGGGACGGCTATGGCTACACCTTC

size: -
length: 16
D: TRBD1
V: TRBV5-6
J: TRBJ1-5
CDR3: CASSLAGQGLFRPQHF
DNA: TGTGCCAGCAGCTTGGCGGGACAGGGGCTCTTTCGGCCCCAGCATTTT

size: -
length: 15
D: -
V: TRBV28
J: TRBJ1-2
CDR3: CASSQAGRALYGYTF
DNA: TGTGCCAGCAGCCAGGCCGGCCGGGCCCTCTATGGCTACACCTTC

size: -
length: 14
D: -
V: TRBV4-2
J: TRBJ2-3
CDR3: CASSQADSTDTQYF
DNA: TGTGCCAGCAGCCAAGCGGACAGCACAGATACGCAGTATTTT

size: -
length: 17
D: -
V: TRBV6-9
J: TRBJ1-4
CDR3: CACRWPKEGGTNEKLFF
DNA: TGTGCCTGTCGGTGGCCCAAGGAAGGGGGAACTAATGAAAAACTGTTTTTT

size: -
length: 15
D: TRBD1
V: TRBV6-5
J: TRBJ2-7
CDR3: CASSYSGQDTYEQYF
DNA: TGTGCCAGCAGTTACTCCGGACAGGATACCTACGAGCAGTACTTC

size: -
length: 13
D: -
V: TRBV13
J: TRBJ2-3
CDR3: CASSPRGRDTQYF
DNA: TGTGCCAGCAGCCCTCGGGGGAGGGATACGCAGTATTTT

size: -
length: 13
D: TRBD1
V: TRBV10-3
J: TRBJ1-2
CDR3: CAITTGVGYGYTF
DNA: TGTGCCATCACTACAGGGGTAGGGTATGGCTACACCTTC

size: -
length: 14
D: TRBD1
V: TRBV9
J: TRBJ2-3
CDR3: CASSYGQGGDTQYF
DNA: TGTGCCAGCAGCTATGGACAGGGGGGGGATACGCAGTATTTT

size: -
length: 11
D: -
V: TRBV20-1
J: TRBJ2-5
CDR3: CSADFQETQYF
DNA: TGCAGTGCAGACTTCCAAGAGACCCAGTACTTC

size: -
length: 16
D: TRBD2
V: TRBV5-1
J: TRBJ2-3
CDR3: CASTQLAGGQKGTQYF
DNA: TGCGCCAGCACCCAACTAGCGGGGGGCCAAAAGGGGACGCAGTATTTT

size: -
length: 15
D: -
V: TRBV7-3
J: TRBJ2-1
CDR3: CASSLLGGSYNEQFF
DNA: TGTGCCAGCAGCTTATTGGGGGGCTCCTACAATGAGCAGTTCTTC

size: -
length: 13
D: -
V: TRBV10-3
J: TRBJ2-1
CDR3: CAISEYRGNEQFF
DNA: TGTGCCATCAGTGAGTATAGGGGTAATGAGCAGTTCTTC

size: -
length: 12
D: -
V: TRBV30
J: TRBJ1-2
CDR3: CAWSVSGPGYTF
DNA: TGTGCCTGGAGTGTATCAGGTCCTGGCTACACCTTC

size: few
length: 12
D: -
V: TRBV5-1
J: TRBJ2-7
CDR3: CASGAPGDEQYF
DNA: TGCGCCAGCGGGGCTCCGGGCGACGAGCAGTACTTC

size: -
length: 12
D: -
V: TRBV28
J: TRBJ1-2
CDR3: CASSQPPYGYTF
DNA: TGTGCCAGCAGCCAACCCCCCTATGGCTACACCTTC